Presented here are 22 T cell receptor beta chains from one specimen sequenced in a study of beta chain features in type 1 diabetes. Study-wide points: Shorter TCRB CDR3s, moderately but significantly so, were found in Type 1 diabetes patients in all four CD4+ subsets.

The study reverse transcribed the entire isolated RNA, so it sequenced expressed TCRB transcripts. Generated by immunoSEQ multiplex PCR, the TCRdb table keeps only in-frame clones and is missing some. The sample consists of 600,000 to 750,000 clones, 9.5% to 15% of them appearing once. Their specific antigens are unknown. Sample: naive CD4+ T cells from blood. These receptors were collected from a young man with type 1 diabetes.

This clone was observed a few times. The chain joins TRBV5-1 to TRBJ2-7, with D unresolved. The V gene lost 0 bases and the J gene lost 7 bases, with 17 bases spanning the gap. The CDR3 loop spans 15 amino acids. Germline loops: CDR1 SGHRS, CDR2 YFSETQ. CDR3 DNA: TGCGCCAGCAGCTTGGAGACGGGTCCCGAAGAGGAGCAGTACTTC. Protein product: CASSLETGPEEEQYF.

In the case of this clone: At one end the junction does not follow the germline gene, possibly because of a read error. The chain has TRBV7-9 and TRBJ2-5; D may be TRBD1 or TRBD2 (5 bases each). CDR3 length: 14 amino acids. Germline CDR1 SEHNR, CDR2 FQNEAQ (reference sequence). The CDR3 reads CASSQEGREETQYF. CDR3 DNA sequence: TGCGCCAGCAGCCAAGAGGGCAGGGAAGAGACCCAGTACTTC.

This clone appeared a few times. The chain employs TRBV15 and TRBJ2-3; weak D call: TRBD2 (6 bases). CDR3 length: 17 amino acids. CDR1 LNHNV and CDR2 YYDKDF come from the germline V gene (reference sequence). V lost 4 bases to trimming and J lost 2 bases, with 19 bases between them. The CDR3 region is CATSKRWRERVTDTQYF. The CDR3 DNA is TGTGCCACCAGCAAGAGATGGAGGGAAAGGGTCACAGATACGCAGTATTTT.

As to this clone: Within the sample, other DNA sequences also encode this same CDR3. The V gene is TRBV7-9, the J gene TRBJ2-7; tentatively, D is TRBD2 (6 bases). V was cut by 5 bases and J by 3 bases, with 8 bases left in between. The germline V gene encodes CDR1 SEHNR and CDR2 FQNEAQ (reference sequence). The CDR3 length is 12 residues. The CDR3 DNA follows: TGTGCCAGCAGCCCGACTAGCTACGAGCAGTACTTC. Protein product: CASSPTSYEQYF.

The chain links TRBV5-4 to TRBJ1-4; D may be TRBD1 (6 bases). Trimming took 2 bases from V and 4 from J, leaving 9 bases between them. Germline-derived CDR1 and CDR2 are SGHNT and YYREEE (reference sequence). The CDR3 spans 14 residues. CDR3 residues: CASSFTGSNEKLFF. The DNA for the CDR3 is TGTGCCAGCAGCTTCACAGGGAGTAATGAAAAACTGTTTTTT.

The chain uses TRBV4-3 and TRBJ2-7; D uncertain. The ends were cut back, 0 bases at V and 0 bases at J, with 9 bases in the middle. The length of the CDR3 is 15 residues. CDR1 and CDR2 from the germline V gene are LGHNA and YSLEER. CDR3 sequence (DNA): TGCGCCAGCAGCCAAGAGCATCCCACCTCCTACGAGCAGTACTTC. Encoded protein: CASSQEHPTSYEQYF.

A note on this clone: Compared with germline, one end of the junction differs, possibly owing to a read error. This rearrangement joins TRBV4-3 to TRBJ1-2; D is ambiguous. This CDR3 contains 14 residues. CDR1 is LGHNA and CDR2 is YSLEER in the germline V gene. The CDR3: CAGSQARWNDGYTF. DNA of the CDR3: TGCGCCGGCAGCCAGGCCCGATGGAATGATGGCTACACCTTC.

The V and J genes are TRBV10-3 and TRBJ1-2; D call uncertain. Germline CDR1 ENHRY, CDR2 SYGVKD. Trimming left V 0 bases short and J 2 bases short, with 10 bases between. CDR3 length: 15 residues. The CDR3 DNA reads TGTGCCATCAGTGAGTCGATAGCGGCCAACTATGGCTACACCTTC. This sequence encodes CAISESIAANYGYTF.

To note about this clone: Other DNA sequences from this sample encode an identical CDR3 as well. The chain combines TRBV11-2 with TRBJ2-2; no clear D. CDR3 length: 12 amino acids. In germline, CDR1 is SGHAT, CDR2 FQNNGV. Trimming cost V 0 bases and J 6 bases, with 2 bases left between them. The CDR3 is CASSLDAGELFF. The CDR3 nucleotides read TGTGCCAGCAGCTTAGATGCCGGGGAGCTGTTTTTT. The full variable domain, rest sourced from reference TRBV11-2 and TRBJ2-2, is EAGVAQSPRYKIIEKRQSVAFWCNPISGHATLYWYQQILGQGPKLLIQFQNNGVVDDSQLPKDRFSAERLKGVDSTLKIQPAKLEDSAVYLCASSLDAGELFFGEGSRLTVL.

This clone was seen a handful of times. Other DNA variants within this sample encode the same CDR3. This sequence joins TRBV7-9 and TRBJ2-7; perhaps TRBD2 as D (5 bases). Germline V gives CDR1 SEHNR, CDR2 FQNEAQ (reference sequence). The CDR3 covers 14 residues. V was cut by 2 bases and J by 3 bases, with 11 bases left in between. In DNA, the CDR3 is TGTGCCAGCAGCTTAAGAGGGCCCAGCTACGAGCAGTACTTC. Translating gives CASSLRGPSYEQYF.

The chain recombines TRBV25-1 with TRBJ1-2; TRBD1 is a possible D gene (6 bases). V was clipped by 4 bases and J by 5 bases, with 11 bases between them. The CDR3 is 13 amino acids. The germline V gene has CDR1 MGHDK and CDR2 SYGVNS. The CDR3 bases are TGTGCCAGCAGTGCCCCCACAGGGTATGGCTACACCTTC. As protein: CASSAPTGYGYTF.

The genes are TRBV5-1 and TRBJ1-2, with a weak D call TRBD1 (6 bases). The CDR3 totals 13 residues. Trimming shortened V by 7 bases and J by 1 base, and 11 bases separated the two germline ends. From germline, CDR1 is SGHRS and CDR2 YFSETQ. In DNA, the CDR3 is TGCGCCAGCGGTGCGGACAGTAACTATGGCTACACCTTC. Amino acids: CASGADSNYGYTF. The full variable domain, in which reference TRBV5-1 and TRBJ1-2 provide the parts outside the CDR3, is KAGVTQTPRYLIKTRGQQVTLSCSPISGHRSVSWYQQTPGQGLQFLFEYFSETQRNKGNFPGRFSGRQFSNSRSEMNVSTLELGDSALYLCASGADSNYGYTFGSGTRLTVV.

This clone was picked up a small number of times. V gene TRBV2 combines with J gene TRBJ2-6; D is undetermined. This CDR3 has 13 residues. Trimming stripped 4 bases from V and 4 bases from J, with 5 bases between. The germline V gene encodes CDR1 SNHLY and CDR2 FYNNEI. The CDR3 DNA sequence: TGTGCCAGCAGTGGAACCGGGGCCAACGTCCTGACTTTC. This translates into CASSGTGANVLTF. Full variable domain (outside the CDR3, taken from reference TRBV2 and TRBJ2-6): EPEVTQTPSHQVTQMGQEVILRCVPISNHLYFYWYRQILGQKVEFLVSFYNNEISEKSEIFDDQFSVERPDGSNFTLKIRSTKLEDSAMYFCASSGTGANVLTFGAGSRLTVL.

This clone was observed a single time. This chain uses TRBV4-2 with TRBJ2-1, with 9 bases that match TRBD2. CDR3 size: 17 residues. Germline V gene data show CDR1 as LGHNA and CDR2 as YNFKEQ. Trimming took 0 bases from V and 15 from J; bases not matched to a gene: 18. CDR3 DNA: TGTGCCAGCAGCCAAGATTTGCAACTAGCGGGCGGTTGGTATCTGTTCTTC. Its translation: CASSQDLQLAGGWYLFF.

This clone was found a few times. CDR3 loop: CASNLKVGAETQYF. The DNA of the CDR3 is TGTGCCAGCAACCTTAAGGTCGGGGCTGAGACCCAGTACTTC. The chain links TRBV6-6 to TRBJ2-5, with D perhaps being TRBD1 or TRBD2 (5 bases each). Germline V gives CDR1 MNHNY, CDR2 SVGAGI (reference sequence). The V end was cut by 7 bases, the J end by 5 bases, with 17 bases between. This CDR3 spans 14 amino acids.

CDR3 region: CASSVGIAGSSTDTQYF. The CDR3 DNA reads as TGTGCCAGCAGCGTGGGGATAGCGGGGTCTAGCACAGATACGCAGTATTTT. The rearrangement joins TRBV9 to TRBJ2-3; TRBD2 matches 8 bases. Germline CDR1 and CDR2: SGDLS and YYNGEE. This CDR3 comprises 17 residues. Germline trimming cut 2 bases from V and 0 bases from J; bases unmatched to any gene: 8.

This clone was found once. This CDR3 is CASSYRRNAQPQHF. The CDR3, as DNA: TGTGCCAGCAGTTACCGGAGGAACGCTCAGCCCCAGCATTTT. V usage is TRBV6-5 and J usage is TRBJ1-5; D ambiguous. V lost 2 bases, J lost 6 bases, and 11 bases lay in between. The CDR3 has 14 residues. Germline V gives CDR1 MNHEY, CDR2 SVGAGI.

This clone was picked up a small number of times. The chain combines TRBV2 with TRBJ2-5, with TRBD1 as a possible D gene (6 bases). The germline gives CDR1 SNHLY, CDR2 FYNNEI. This CDR3 is built from 14 residues. Trimming cost V 7 bases and J 5 bases, with 17 bases left between them. CDR3 in amino acids: CASTQRTGKETQYF. The CDR3 nucleotides are TGTGCCAGCACCCAGCGCACAGGGAAGGAGACCCAGTACTTC.

Only a few counts were recorded for this clone. V gene TRBV28 combines with J gene TRBJ2-3; no definite D call. V was cut by 6 bases and J by 1 base, with 11 bases left in between. The length of the CDR3 is 14 residues. The germline gives CDR1 MDHEN, CDR2 SYDVKM. As DNA, the CDR3 is TGTGCCAGCAGACCGCCCGAGGGCACAGATACGCAGTATTTT. This translates into CASRPPEGTDTQYF.

The chain links TRBV25-1 to TRBJ2-5; the match to TRBD1 covers 8 bases. J was trimmed by 3 bases and V by 2 bases; bases with no gene match: 5. The CDR3 spans 15 residues. The germline gives CDR1 MGHDK, CDR2 SYGVNS. In DNA, the CDR3 is TGTGCCAGCAGTGAACAGGGGGCGTCGAAAGAGACCCAGTACTTC. Amino acid sequence: CASSEQGASKETQYF.

This clone was seen more than once but under ten times. The chain combines TRBV14 with TRBJ1-6; TRBD1 agrees at 7 bases. This CDR3 is 14 amino acids long. Germline CDR1 SGHDN, CDR2 FVKESK. After removal of 2 bases from V and 7 bases from J, the junction contained 2 bases not matched to a gene. For the CDR3, the DNA is TGTGCCAGCAGCCAAAGACAGGGAAATTCACCCCTCCACTTT. Translating gives CASSQRQGNSPLHF.

Comment on this clone: Different DNA sequences within this sample yield the same CDR3. The genes are TRBV20-1 and TRBJ2-5; D not resolved. CDR1 is DFQATT, CDR2 SNEGSKA, per germline (reference sequence). The CDR3 has 11 residues. Deletions cut 2 bases from V and 1 base from J, with 2 bases between. The CDR3 nucleotides are TGCAGTGCTAGACTCCAAGAGACCCAGTACTTC. Translated, it gives CSARLQETQYF.